This T cell receptor (beta chain) originates from a study of shared clonotypes between healthy human individuals. The CDR3 extends over 15 amino acids. Looked up from germline, CDR1 is SGHAT and CDR2 is FQNNGV. The ends lost 5 bases at V and 4 bases at J; junction bases unmatched: 7. Data came from immunoSEQ multiplex PCR; TCRdb stores just in-frame clones and leaves some out. The table has a few million clones, about 92% seen once. On this clone: Antigen specificity is unknown.

Study results and limitations: Clonotype sharing among donors was thought likely to change with sequencing depth.

This TCR derives from a young man in good health. Some clones in this sample may be carry-over from other donors' samples. The sequencing input was naive CD4+ T cells from PBMCs. As to subset: CD45RA+ positively selected. The chain joins TRBV11-2 to TRBJ2-2; TRBD2 agrees at 7 bases. CDR3 coding DNA: TGTGCCAGCAGCACGACTAGCAAGGGCACCGGGGAGCTGTTTTTT. This encodes CASSTTSKGTGELFF.